The T cell receptor beta chain under discussion was sequenced for a study of blood T cell repertoires in COVID-19. Study at large: Whether acute or convalescent, the COVID-19 samples came from the United States, Italy and Spain. The analysed material was cDNA or gDNA that came from T cells, B-cell-depleted T cells, or PBMCs.

In the original workflow: Amplification of reference gene primers provided the estimated nucleated cell counts. Clones were sequenced by immunoSEQ multiplex PCR, and TCRdb holds only the in-frame ones, with some missing. V, J and clone size are taken as reported in that table, and D and trimming were inferred from the DNA itself. The table includes around 50,000 clones, more than 70% detected once. The CDR3 covers 15 residues. The germline V gene has CDR1 GTSNPN and CDR2 SVGIG (reference sequence). Losses at the gene ends were 2 bases for V and 10 bases for J; bases not matched to a gene: 16. Sequenced material: peripheral blood. The clonotype was recovered from a man in his fifties or sixties with active COVID-19. The V gene is TRBV30, the J gene TRBJ1-2; 7 bases line up with TRBD1. CDR3 sequence (DNA): TGTGCCTGGAGTTCACAGGGGCTCCAGAATGGAGACTACACCTTC. Translating gives CAWSSQGLQNGDYTF.